This T cell receptor beta chain comes out of a study of blood T cell repertoires in COVID-19. Study context: The United States, Italy and Spain supplied acute and convalescent COVID-19 samples. PBMCs, B-cell-depleted T cells, or T cells were the source of the cDNA or gDNA that made up the material.

In the original workflow: Reference gene primer amplification gave estimated nucleated cell counts. Data came from immunoSEQ multiplex PCR; TCRdb stores just in-frame clones and leaves some out. That table is the source of V, J and clone size, and D and trimming were worked out from the DNA. The sample carries about 380,000 clones, 89% recorded once. This CDR3 contains 13 residues. Germline V gives CDR1 MNHEY, CDR2 SVGAGI. V dropped 6 bases and J dropped 5 bases, with 14 bases sitting between them. This sequence originates from a man in his forties or fifties with acute or convalescent COVID-19. Material: peripheral blood. V gene TRBV6-5 combines with J gene TRBJ2-7; D is unresolved. The CDR3 here is CASSQASPDEQYF. As DNA, the CDR3 is TGTGCCAGCAGCCAGGCCTCCCCAGACGAGCAGTACTTC.